A selection of T cell receptor beta chains follows, all from one sample in a study of blood T cell repertoires in COVID-19. Measured with immunoSEQ multiplex PCR; TCRdb has only the in-frame clones, and not every one. The sample carries approximately 300,000 clones, roughly nine tenths recorded once. The material sequenced was peripheral blood. The receptors stem from a man younger than 30 with active or convalescent COVID-19. Both conserved end residues are part of each CDR3. The D gene is left open where the match is weak. Part of the rows lack a size; the others show once, few, many or a class for expanded clones.

v_call	d_call	j_call	clone_size	cdr3_aa	cdr3_nt
TRBV9	-	TRBJ1-3	once	CASSVQGTSGNTIYF	TGTGCCAGCAGCGTACAGGGGACATCTGGAAACACCATATATTTT
TRBV9	TRBD2	TRBJ2-5	-	CASSVGLEETQYF	TGTGCCAGCAGCGTGGGACTAGAAGAGACCCAGTACTTC
TRBV25-1	-	TRBJ2-7	-	CARYFRRDSYEQYF	TGTGCCAGGTATTTCCGACGGGACTCCTACGAGCAGTACTTC
TRBV18	TRBD1	TRBJ1-2	few	CASSHKGQVFYGYTF	TGTGCCAGCTCACATAAGGGACAGGTATTCTATGGCTACACCTTC
TRBV6-5	-	TRBJ1-2	-	CASSQDGGIANGYTF	TGTGCCAGCAGTCAGGACGGGGGTATAGCTAATGGCTACACCTTC
TRBV14	TRBD1	TRBJ1-4	-	CASSRGQGFRMSEKLFF	TGTGCCAGCAGCCGGGGACAGGGGTTTAGGATGAGTGAAAAACTGTTTTTT
TRBV9	TRBD2	TRBJ2-1	-	CASSNEGSGLANPRESYNEQFF	TGTGCCAGCAGCAACGAGGGCTCGGGACTAGCGAACCCTCGAGAATCCTACAATGAGCAGTTCTTC
TRBV6-1	TRBD2	TRBJ2-7	once	CASSERTSAYYEQYF	TGTGCCAGCAGTGAACGGACTAGCGCGTACTACGAGCAGTACTTC
TRBV15	-	TRBJ2-7	-	CATSRDSAGEQYF	TGTGCCACCAGCAGAGATAGCGCGGGCGAGCAGTACTTC
TRBV20-1	TRBD2	TRBJ2-5	few	CSASGRLAGEEETQYF	TGCAGTGCTAGTGGACGACTAGCGGGGGAGGAGGAGACCCAGTACTTC
TRBV12-3/TRBV12-4	-	TRBJ2-3	-	CATLGPYTDTQYF	TGTGCCACCCTAGGCCCCTACACAGATACGCAGTATTTT
TRBV28	-	TRBJ2-2	-	CASALGGNTGELFF	TGTGCCAGCGCCTTAGGGGGGAACACCGGGGAGCTGTTTTTT
TRBV27	-	TRBJ2-1	-	CASSLWTNNEQFF	TGTGCCAGCAGTTTATGGACTAACAATGAGCAGTTCTTC
TRBV9	TRBD1	TRBJ1-2	once	CASSTHRGGYTF	TGTGCCAGCAGCACCCACAGGGGTGGCTACACCTTC
TRBV4-3	-	TRBJ1-5	-	CASSQHRNQPQHF	TGCGCCAGCAGCCAACACAGAAATCAGCCCCAGCATTTT
TRBV4-2	TRBD2	TRBJ2-5	few	CASSLGGASGNLQETQYF	TGTGCCAGCAGCCTAGGGGGGGCTAGCGGGAATCTCCAAGAGACCCAGTACTTC
TRBV7-9	-	TRBJ1-1	-	CASRLVRDMNTEAFF	TGTGCCAGCAGACTCGTCCGGGACATGAACACTGAAGCTTTCTTT
TRBV5-4	TRBD1	TRBJ1-2	-	CASSFTGVNYGYTF	TGTGCCAGCAGCTTTACAGGGGTGAACTATGGCTACACCTTC
TRBV11-2	TRBD2	TRBJ2-5	-	CASSLLRTSGSRETQYF	TGTGCCAGCAGCTTACTCCGGACTAGCGGGAGTAGGGAGACCCAGTACTTC
TRBV5-1	TRBD1	TRBJ2-1	-	CASSPGTGVVHEQFF	TGCGCCAGCAGCCCCGGGACAGGGGTTGTTCATGAGCAGTTCTTC
TRBV7-8	-	TRBJ2-5	-	CASSSDRSQETQYF	TGTGCCAGCAGCTCAGACAGGAGCCAAGAGACCCAGTACTTC
TRBV7-6	-	TRBJ2-2	-	CASSVRAGDGTPNRINTGELFF	TGTGCCAGCAGCGTACGCGCTGGGGACGGGACACCTAACAGGATTAACACCGGGGAGCTGTTTTTT
TRBV27	TRBD1	TRBJ1-2	once	CASSPATGGVHGYTF	TGTGCCAGCAGTCCCGCCACAGGGGGAGTACATGGCTACACCTTC
TRBV14	TRBD1	TRBJ1-1	-	CASSQESQGAFIDTEAFF	TGTGCCAGCAGCCAAGAGTCTCAGGGGGCGTTTATCGACACTGAAGCTTTCTTT
TRBV6-5	TRBD1	TRBJ1-2	-	CASSYSQGGYSYGYTF	TGTGCCAGCAGTTACTCACAGGGGGGGTATAGCTATGGCTACACCTTC
TRBV7-9	-	TRBJ1-2	-	CASSSQRVLGSYGYTF	TGTGCCAGCAGCTCCCAACGGGTCTTGGGGAGCTATGGCTACACCTTC
TRBV5-6	TRBD2	TRBJ2-7	-	CASSFSGGGEQYF	TGTGCCAGCAGCTTTTCGGGAGGAGGCGAGCAGTACTTC
TRBV27	-	TRBJ1-2	-	CASSLRGRDGYTF	TGTGCCAGCAGTTTGCGCGGGCGAGATGGCTACACCTTC
TRBV29-1	TRBD2	TRBJ2-1	-	CSVRTSGSGEQFF	TGCAGCGTTAGGACTAGCGGGAGTGGTGAGCAGTTCTTC
TRBV5-1	-	TRBJ2-2	-	CASSLVVAGELFF	TGCGCCAGCAGCTTGGTTGTCGCCGGGGAGCTGTTTTTT
TRBV6-5	TRBD1	TRBJ1-1	-	CASSFTGGGAEAFF	TGTGCCAGCAGTTTCACAGGGGGGGGTGCTGAAGCTTTCTTT
TRBV7-2	-	TRBJ2-1	-	CASSLGGTHYNEQFF	TGTGCCAGCAGCTTAGGGGGGACACACTACAATGAGCAGTTCTTC
TRBV9	-	TRBJ1-1	-	CASSAGVGGIAFF	TGTGCCAGCAGCGCGGGTGTAGGGGGAATAGCTTTCTTT
TRBV19	TRBD1	TRBJ1-1	-	CASSIAPGQGATEAFF	TGTGCCAGTAGTATCGCCCCGGGACAGGGGGCGACTGAAGCTTTCTTT
TRBV29-1	-	TRBJ2-1	once	CSVEGLLFYNEQFF	TGCAGCGTTGAGGGACTGCTATTCTACAATGAGCAGTTCTTC
TRBV13	TRBD1	TRBJ1-6	-	CASSPSRDRELPLHF	TGTGCCAGCAGCCCGTCCCGGGACAGGGAATTACCCCTCCACTTT
TRBV5-6	TRBD1	TRBJ2-7	-	CASSLEDRVGEQYF	TGTGCCAGCAGCCTAGAGGACAGGGTGGGGGAGCAGTACTTC
TRBV27	-	TRBJ2-3	-	CASSFNGLLGDTQYF	TGTGCCAGCAGTTTTAATGGACTACTAGGAGATACGCAGTATTTT
TRBV6-5	TRBD1	TRBJ1-5	-	CASSLDRGLSSQHF	TGTGCCAGCAGCTTAGACAGGGGGCTAAGTTCCCAGCATTTT
TRBV6-2/TRBV6-3	TRBD2	TRBJ2-1	-	CASSHPGVAGGNEQFF	TGTGCCAGCAGCCACCCGGGGGTAGCGGGGGGCAATGAGCAGTTCTTC
TRBV5-1	TRBD1	TRBJ2-3	-	CASSLLQGARDTQYF	TGCGCCAGCAGCTTGTTGCAGGGGGCAAGGGATACGCAGTATTTT
TRBV2	-	TRBJ2-5	-	CASRFDAAAQYF	TGTGCCAGCAGGTTTGATGCTGCGGCCCAGTACTTC
TRBV5-5	TRBD2	TRBJ2-5	-	CASTKGLAGAEETQYF	TGTGCCAGCACCAAGGGACTAGCGGGAGCGGAAGAGACCCAGTACTTC
TRBV23-1	TRBD2	TRBJ2-5	-	CASEAGVDSRTQYF	TGCGCCAGCGAAGCGGGAGTGGATAGTCGAACCCAGTACTTC
TRBV18	-	TRBJ2-5	-	CASSRLQGQETQYF	TGTGCCAGCTCAAGACTACAGGGCCAAGAGACCCAGTACTTC
TRBV19	-	TRBJ2-1	-	CASSRARGSSYNEQFF	TGTGCCAGTAGTAGGGCTAGGGGGAGCTCCTACAATGAGCAGTTCTTC
TRBV7-9	TRBD1	TRBJ1-2	-	CASSPGQTFYSYTF	TGTGCCAGCAGCCCGGGACAGACTTTCTATAGCTACACCTTC
TRBV20-1	-	TRBJ2-1	-	CSARDGVEQFF	TGCAGTGCTAGAGACGGTGTTGAGCAGTTCTTC
TRBV12-3/TRBV12-4	-	TRBJ1-5	-	CASSLAVNQPQHF	TGTGCCAGCAGTTTGGCGGTCAATCAGCCCCAGCATTTT
TRBV18	-	TRBJ1-6	-	CASSPAQSNSPLHF	TGTGCCAGCTCACCGGCACAGAGCAATTCACCCCTCCACTTT
TRBV7-2	-	TRBJ2-3	once	CASSQDWARADTQYF	TGTGCCAGCAGCCAGGACTGGGCTAGGGCAGATACGCAGTATTTT
TRBV4-3	-	TRBJ2-7	-	CASSHGTGHYSYEQYF	TGCGCCAGCAGCCATGGAACGGGACACTACTCCTACGAGCAGTACTTC
TRBV9	-	TRBJ2-5	-	CASSVALGFPGETQYF	TGTGCCAGCAGCGTAGCTCTTGGATTCCCCGGGGAGACCCAGTACTTC
TRBV2	-	TRBJ1-1	-	CASSEGPRIGTEAFF	TGTGCCAGCAGTGAAGGGCCGCGGATCGGCACTGAAGCTTTCTTT